These 15 T cell receptor beta chains share one sample of origin, sequenced in a study of T cell repertoires in aging, cancer and after chemotherapy. The template was genomic DNA from peripheral blood, not RNA. A mixed TRB-A/B primer pool amplified rearranged TRB by multiplex touch-down PCR. TCRdb passed the multiplex PCR reads through MiXCR, listing each CDR3 protein once. The sample carries over a thousand distinct CDR3 sequences, 50% to 65% recorded once. The specimen was blood. All receptors derive from a human donor with a blood cancer.

This clonotype has just one count. V usage is TRBV14 and J usage is TRBJ2-1, with 10 bases fitting TRBD2. Germline values: CDR1 SGHDN, CDR2 FVKESK. The CDR3 is made up of 15 amino acids. The V segment lost 4 bases and the J segment 6 bases; nucleotides outside the gene matches: 6. CDR3 bases: TGTGCCAGCAGCCCCCTAGCGGGAGAGAGCAATGAGCAGTTCTTC. Encoded protein: CASSPLAGESNEQFF.

A few counts support this clonotype. The gene calls are TRBV30 and TRBJ2-7; a weak D match, TRBD1 (5 bases). The CDR3 runs 12 residues. V lost 0 bases to trimming and J lost 4 bases, with 7 bases between them. CDR1 and CDR2 from the germline V gene are GTSNPN and SVGIG (reference sequence). CDR3 nucleotide sequence: TGTGCCTGGAGTGTAAGGGGTTACGAGCAGTACTTC. Its protein product is CAWSVRGYEQYF.

This chain links TRBV27 with TRBJ2-1; D is ambiguous. The germline V and J ends were trimmed by 5 bases and 0 bases, with 11 bases remaining between them. This CDR3 has 15 residues. CDR1 and CDR2 (germline): MNHEY, SMNVEV (reference sequence). The CDR3 region is CASSRRSGSYNEQFF. In nucleotides, the CDR3 is TGTGCCAGCAGTCGGAGAAGTGGCTCCTACAATGAGCAGTTCTTC.

The CDR3, as DNA: TGCGCCAGCAGCTTGGGACCCCCTCCCGGGGAGCTGTTTTTT. Translating gives CASSLGPPPGELFF. The chain employs TRBV5-1 and TRBJ2-2, with no clear D. V lost 0 bases and J 6 bases, leaving 9 bases between the germline ends. The CDR3 has 14 amino acids. The germline V gene has CDR1 SGHRS and CDR2 YFSETQ.

This clonotype was detected once. The V and J genes are TRBV6-5 and TRBJ2-7; TRBD1 agrees at 12 bases. There are 15 residues in the CDR3. In germline, CDR1 is MNHEY, CDR2 SVGAGI. With 6 bases clipped from V and 3 bases from J, the junction kept 6 bases outside the gene matches. DNA for the CDR3: TGTGCCAGCAGGGGGGACAGGGGGCGAGTCTACGAGCAGTACTTC. Its protein product is CASRGDRGRVYEQYF.

This chain uses TRBV7-2 with TRBJ1-5; TRBD1 aligns across 7 bases. CDR1 SGHTA and CDR2 FQGNSA come from the germline V gene. The trim removed 8 bases at V and 4 bases at J, leaving 8 bases unmatched. This CDR3 is built from 14 residues. CDR3 region: CASSMTGSNQPQHF. The CDR3, as DNA: TGTGCCAGCTCGATGACAGGGTCTAATCAGCCCCAGCATTTT.

The chain carries TRBV7-9 and TRBJ1-5; D perhaps matches TRBD1 (6 bases). This CDR3 comprises 14 residues. V lost 5 bases and J 1 base, leaving 9 bases between the germline ends. Germline CDR1 reads SEHNR; CDR2 reads FQNEAQ (reference sequence). For the CDR3, the DNA is TGTGCCAGCAGCCCAACAGGGAGCAATCAGCCCCAGCATTTT. This translates into CASSPTGSNQPQHF.

The chain carries TRBV5-6 and TRBJ1-5, with D unresolved. Germline V gives CDR1 SGHDT, CDR2 YYEEEE. The CDR3 runs to 14 residues. The V end was cut by 1 base, the J end by 5 bases, with 10 bases between. The CDR3 spells CASSLKYGDQPQHF. Written as DNA, the CDR3 is TGTGCCAGCAGCTTGAAATACGGTGATCAGCCCCAGCATTTT.

The chain joins TRBV20-1 to TRBJ1-1; D gene ambiguous. The CDR3 totals 13 residues. Germline CDR1 reads DFQATT; CDR2 reads SNEGSKA (reference sequence). Trimming removed 2 bases at V and 1 base at J, with 8 bases between. The CDR3 is CSARRSGNTEAFF. CDR3 sequence (DNA): TGCAGTGCTAGACGGTCAGGGAACACTGAAGCTTTCTTT.

The rearrangement links TRBV6-1 to TRBJ1-6; D unclear. Germline CDR1 and CDR2: MNHNS and SASEGT. V lost 2 bases and J 8 bases, leaving 7 bases between the germline ends. There are 13 residues in the CDR3. CDR3 coding DNA: TGTGCCAGCAGTGAAAATAATTATTCACCCCTCCACTTT. It yields the protein CASSENNYSPLHF.

This clonotype occurred a few times. The CDR3 reads CASSLEPGRYYGYTF. The DNA of the CDR3 is TGCGCCAGCAGCTTGGAGCCGGGGCGCTACTATGGCTACACCTTC. This chain connects TRBV5-1 to TRBJ1-2; tentative D call: TRBD1 (5 bases). The CDR3 contains 15 residues. V was shortened by 0 bases and J by 3 bases, with 12 bases between the two germline ends. The germline gives CDR1 SGHRS, CDR2 YFSETQ.

This chain uses TRBV7-9 with TRBJ1-1; maybe TRBD1 (6 bases). The germline V and J ends were trimmed by 6 bases and 2 bases, with 13 bases remaining between them. The CDR3 is 14 amino acids. Germline values: CDR1 SEHNR, CDR2 FQNEAQ (reference sequence). The CDR3 region has the DNA TGTGCCAGCAGTCGGGACAAAGGAAACACTGAAGCTTTCTTT. Amino acids: CASSRDKGNTEAFF.

Sample share makes this clonotype large. The chain couples TRBV5-5 to TRBJ2-5; TRBD2 matches at 8 bases. CDR1 is SGHKS, CDR2 YYEKEE, per germline (reference sequence). The V gene end was trimmed by 6 bases and the J gene end by 5 bases; junction bases not matched to a gene: 12. The CDR3 extends over 15 amino acids. CDR3 nucleotides: TGTGCCAGCACCCCAGTCCGTACGGGGGGGGAGACCCAGTACTTC. Amino acids: CASTPVRTGGETQYF.

Only a few counts were recorded for this clonotype. The chain has TRBV4-3 and TRBJ1-2; tentative D call: TRBD1 (6 bases). The CDR3 loop spans 13 amino acids. Germline CDR1 is LGHNA and CDR2 is YSLEER. V gave up 2 bases and J gave up 7 bases, with 11 bases separating them. The CDR3 coding sequence is TGCGCCAGCAGCCAATCAGGGGACTCTGGCTACACCTTC. Protein sequence: CASSQSGDSGYTF.

The rearrangement joins TRBV6-5 to TRBJ2-5, with TRBD2 matching over 10 bases. V shed 6 bases, J shed 5 bases, and the junction held 3 bases outside the gene matches. Germline V gives CDR1 MNHEY, CDR2 SVGAGI. The length of the CDR3 is 13 residues. In nucleotides, the CDR3 is TGTGCCAGCAGAGGACTAGCGGCGGAGACCCAGTACTTC. Translation gives CASRGLAAETQYF.